The present entry profiles one TCR beta chain with its context. The antigen is unknown. Trimming stripped 4 bases from V and 0 bases from J, with 10 bases between. This CDR3 spans 14 amino acids. Germline V gene sequence: CDR1 SGHDT, CDR2 YYEEEE. As to time point: recipient sample about 28 days before transplant, after cytoreduction. The data were produced by immunoSEQ multiplex PCR, yet TCRdb's version contains in-frame clones alone and is incomplete. The repertoire holds about 45,000 clones, with roughly 85% as singletons. The sample belongs to a study of T cell clonotyping in hematopoietic cell transplantation. Overall study results and limits: Pathologically expanded recipient clonotypes increased progressively from day 30 to day 180 as diversity fell.

This receptor was obtained from a man aged 55-75 years with myelodysplastic syndrome. Some clones in this sample may be carry-over from other donors' samples. V is TRBV5-6 and J is TRBJ1-1; D is unclear. This sample comprised peripheral blood mononuclear cells, obtained before stem cell transplant. CDR3 sequence reads: CASSPGLMNTEAFF. As DNA, the CDR3 is TGTGCCAGCAGCCCGGGCCTGATGAACACTGAAGCTTTCTTT. The full variable domain, in which reference TRBV5-6 and TRBJ1-1 provide the parts outside the CDR3, is DAGVTQSPTHLIKTRGQQVTLRCSPKSGHDTVSWYQQALGQGPQFIFQYYEEEERQRGNFPDRFSGHQFPNYSSELNVNALLLGDSALYLCASSPGLMNTEAFFGQGTRLTVV.